This T cell receptor beta chain was profiled in a study of OX40 agonist ivuxolimab in advanced cancers. Study in general: Dose-escalation subjects each had hepatocellular carcinoma, melanoma, renal cell or head and neck cancer. Study results and caveats: In the expanded peripheral T cells, antigen specificity was never determined. The study found among the lowest clonal expansion in partial responders at 0.1-3.0 mg/kg.

On cycle 4 day 1 and cycle 7 day 1, as well as at baseline, blood was sampled. Germline CDR1 is MNHNS and CDR2 is SASEGT. There are 16 residues in the CDR3. V shed 4 bases and J 2 bases; nucleotides not matched to a gene: 8. This clone ranks as medium-sized. Its antigen is not known. The method was immunoSEQ multiplex PCR; TCRdb's version includes in-frame clones alone and lacks a portion of them. The sample contains about 55,000 clones, roughly 80% of which appear only once. The sample consisted of CD4+ or CD8+ T cells sorted from blood, taken in a trial of the OX40 agonist ivuxolimab. This TCR derives from an adult with an advanced solid tumor such as melanoma, head and neck, liver or kidney cancer. The J gene is TRBJ1-2, the V gene TRBV6-1; 9 bases are shared with TRBD1. Here the CDR3 reads CASSGLQGARNYGYTF. The CDR3 DNA sequence: TGTGCCAGCAGTGGCCTACAGGGGGCGCGGAACTATGGCTACACCTTC.